This T cell receptor beta chain derives from a study of blood T cell repertoires in COVID-19. Per the study methods: Amplification with reference gene primers provided the estimates of nucleated cell counts. Profiling relied on immunoSEQ multiplex PCR, and the TCRdb table lists in-frame clones only, not all of them. Clonal size and the V and J genes are those of that table, whereas D and trimming came from the DNA. The sample lists under 200,000 clones; 76% were seen once. The sample was peripheral blood. The TCR was taken from a woman over 75 with acute or convalescent COVID-19.

The CDR3 DNA reads TGTGCCAGCAGCTTAAACAGGGACAGCTACGAGCAGTACTTC. It yields the protein CASSLNRDSYEQYF. This chain links TRBV7-3 with TRBJ2-7; the match to TRBD1 covers 7 bases. V shed 1 base and J 3 bases; nucleotides not matched to a gene: 3. The CDR3 length is 14 residues. The germline gives CDR1 SGHTA, CDR2 FQGTGA.